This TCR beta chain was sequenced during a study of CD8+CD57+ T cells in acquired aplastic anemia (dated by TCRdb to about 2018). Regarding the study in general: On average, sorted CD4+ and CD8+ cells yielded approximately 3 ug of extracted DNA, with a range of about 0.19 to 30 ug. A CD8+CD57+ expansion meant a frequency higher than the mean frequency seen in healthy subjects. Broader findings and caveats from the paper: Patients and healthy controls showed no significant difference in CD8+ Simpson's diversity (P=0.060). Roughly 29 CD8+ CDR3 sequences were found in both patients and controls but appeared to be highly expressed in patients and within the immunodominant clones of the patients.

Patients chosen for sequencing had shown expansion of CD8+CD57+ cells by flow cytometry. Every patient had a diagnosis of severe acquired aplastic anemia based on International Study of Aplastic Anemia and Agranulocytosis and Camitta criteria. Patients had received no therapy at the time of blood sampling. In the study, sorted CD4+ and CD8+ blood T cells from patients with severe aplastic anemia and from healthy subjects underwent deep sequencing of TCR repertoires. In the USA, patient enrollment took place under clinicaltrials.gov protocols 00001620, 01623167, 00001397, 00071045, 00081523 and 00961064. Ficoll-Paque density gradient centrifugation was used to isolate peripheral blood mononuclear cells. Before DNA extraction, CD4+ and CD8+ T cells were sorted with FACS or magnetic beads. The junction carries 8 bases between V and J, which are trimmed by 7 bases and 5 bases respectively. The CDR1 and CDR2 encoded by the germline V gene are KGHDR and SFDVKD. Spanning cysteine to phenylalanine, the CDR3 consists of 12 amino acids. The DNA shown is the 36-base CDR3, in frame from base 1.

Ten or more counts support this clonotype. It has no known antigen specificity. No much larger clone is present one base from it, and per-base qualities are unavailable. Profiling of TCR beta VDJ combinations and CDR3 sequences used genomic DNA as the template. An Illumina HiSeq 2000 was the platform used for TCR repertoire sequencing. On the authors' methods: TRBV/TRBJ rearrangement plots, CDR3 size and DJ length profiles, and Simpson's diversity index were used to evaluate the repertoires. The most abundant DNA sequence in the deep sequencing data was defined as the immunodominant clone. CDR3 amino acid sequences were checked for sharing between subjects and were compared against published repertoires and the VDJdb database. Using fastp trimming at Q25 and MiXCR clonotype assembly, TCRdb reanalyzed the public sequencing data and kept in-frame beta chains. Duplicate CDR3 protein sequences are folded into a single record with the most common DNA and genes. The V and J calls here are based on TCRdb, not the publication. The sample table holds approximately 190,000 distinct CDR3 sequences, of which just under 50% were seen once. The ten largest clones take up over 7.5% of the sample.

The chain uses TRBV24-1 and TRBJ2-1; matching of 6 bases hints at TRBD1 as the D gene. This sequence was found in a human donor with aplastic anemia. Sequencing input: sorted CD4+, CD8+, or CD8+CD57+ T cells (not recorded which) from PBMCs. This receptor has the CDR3 CATSWGHNEQFF. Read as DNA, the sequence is TGTGCCACCAGCTGGGGGCACAATGAGCAGTTCTTC.